The clone carrying this T cell receptor beta chain was counted only a few times. No antigen is known for it. Gene names and germline match the mouse. The read stops 1 residue short of the end of the CDR3; the missing end is completed from the germline J gene. The CDR3 is 14 residues long. The V and J ends lost 4 bases and 4 bases, in that order; junction bases with no gene match: 3. Germline V lookup: CDR1 NSQYPW, CDR2 LRSPGD (reference sequence). CDR3 sequences, V/J genes, frequencies and template counts came from survey-depth TCRbeta sequencing. This table comes from immunoSEQ multiplex PCR, and its TCRdb copy is limited to in-frame clones, with some not included. The table has about 50,000 clones, 73% seen once; the top ten hold around 0.67%. This record belongs to a study of tissue T cells after allogeneic stem cell transplantation. General study findings and limits: Few T cell clones were shared across patients, but motif clusters showed tissue-specific shared signatures. TCR repertoires tracked anatomic similarity, regardless of disease or transplant status.

The receptor was isolated from a pool of C57BL/6 mice in good health. Sequencing was carried out using sorted cells pooled from one or two spleens. This sequence joins TRBV1 and TRBJ2-7; the match to TRBD1 covers 11 bases. CDR3 protein: CTCSGTGGPYEQYF. The CDR3 bases that were read are TGCACCTGCAGTGGGACAGGGGGCCCATATGAACAGTAC.